The 16 T cell receptor beta chains listed next were all sequenced from one sample in a study of blood T cell repertoires in COVID-19. TCRdb keeps only in-frame clones here, not all; method: immunoSEQ multiplex PCR. Here the sample spans 100,000 to 150,000 clones, approximately 84% being singletons. The sample comprised peripheral blood. These TCRs come from a woman of 80 years or more with acute or convalescent COVID-19.

The chain is built from TRBV7-9 and TRBJ2-1; TRBD2 agrees at 13 bases. V shed 3 bases and J 8 bases; nucleotides not matched to a gene: 7. CDR3 length: 16 amino acids. Germline CDR1 reads SEHNR; CDR2 reads FQNEAQ (reference sequence). The CDR3 region is CASSFDSGTSGDEQFF. In nucleotides, the CDR3 is TGTGCCAGCAGCTTCGACTCCGGGACTAGCGGGGATGAGCAGTTCTTC.

The chain joins TRBV6-5 to TRBJ1-2, with 7 bases fitting TRBD1. Trimming took 5 bases from V and 7 from J; bases not matched to a gene: 10. Germline V lookup: CDR1 MNHEY, CDR2 SVGAGI. The CDR3 sequence is 14 residues long. Here the CDR3 reads CASSKQGPLGGYTF. DNA of the CDR3: TGTGCCAGCAGTAAACAGGGGCCCCTCGGTGGCTACACCTTC.

V usage is TRBV20-1 and J usage is TRBJ2-7, with D tentatively TRBD2 (6 bases). The V end was cut by 1 base, the J end by 11 bases, with 12 bases between. From germline, CDR1 is DFQATT and CDR2 SNEGSKA (reference sequence). The CDR3 is 11 residues long. CDR3 in DNA: TGCAGTGCTAGAGCGGGATCGGGGGAGTACTTC. It codes for CSARAGSGEYF.

CDR3 region: CASSAYRGRGVTEAFF. The CDR3 DNA follows: TGTGCCAGTAGTGCGTACAGGGGGCGCGGGGTCACTGAAGCTTTCTTT. The J gene is TRBJ1-1, the V gene TRBV19; 9 bases match TRBD1. The CDR3 extends over 16 amino acids. Germline V gene sequence: CDR1 LNHDA, CDR2 SQIVND (reference sequence). J was trimmed by 4 bases and V by 5 bases; bases with no gene match: 11.

The sample holds one count of this clone. This chain uses TRBV5-6 with TRBJ1-2; D is uncertain. There are 14 residues in the CDR3. Trimming took 0 bases from V and 7 from J, leaving 13 bases between them. Germline assignment: CDR1 SGHDT and CDR2 YYEEEE. The chain's CDR3 is CASSLVAGVGGYTF. As DNA, the CDR3 is TGTGCCAGCAGCTTGGTCGCGGGCGTCGGTGGCTACACCTTC. Full variable domain (missing parts from reference TRBV5-6 and TRBJ1-2): DAGVTQSPTHLIKTRGQQVTLRCSPKSGHDTVSWYQQALGQGPQFIFQYYEEEERQRGNFPDRFSGHQFPNYSSELNVNALLLGDSALYLCASSLVAGVGGYTFGSGTRLTVV.

The chain is built from TRBV5-1 and TRBJ2-5; 13 bases fit TRBD2. Looked up from germline, CDR1 is SGHRS and CDR2 is YFSETQ. The CDR3 has 15 amino acids. The junction had 5 bases not matched to a gene; V was cut back by 0 bases and J by 9 bases. DNA for the CDR3: TGCGCCAGCAGCTTGGACGTACTAGCGGGAGGGCCCCAGTACTTC. Translation gives CASSLDVLAGGPQYF.

The chain has TRBV19 and TRBJ2-1; 8 bases are a match to TRBD1. V was clipped by 5 bases and J by 6 bases; unmatched bases: 6. The CDR3 is 14 amino acids. CDR1 and CDR2 from the germline V gene are LNHDA and SQIVND (reference sequence). The CDR3 loop reads CASSLRQGLNEQFF. In DNA, the CDR3 is TGTGCCAGTAGTCTCCGACAGGGGCTCAATGAGCAGTTCTTC.

The chain has TRBV3-1 (or the pseudogene TRBV3-2) and TRBJ1-2; 8 positions match TRBD1. CDR1 is LGHDT and CDR2 is YNNKEL in the germline V gene (reference sequence). The V and J ends lost 4 bases and 4 bases, in that order; junction bases with no gene match: 8. The CDR3 covers 15 residues. DNA of the CDR3: TGTGCCAGCAGCCCAGTTGACAGGGGCGGCTATGGCTACACCTTC. Its protein is CASSPVDRGGYGYTF.

This sequence joins TRBV6-5 and TRBJ1-2; TRBD1 aligns across 10 bases. Germline lookup yields CDR1 MNHEY and CDR2 SVGAGI. This CDR3 is 15 amino acids long. V lost 6 bases and J lost 4; bases outside the gene matches: 8. The CDR3 loop is CASRPDRGPVYGYTF. The CDR3 bases are TGTGCCAGCAGACCTGACAGGGGGCCTGTCTATGGCTACACCTTC.

The V gene is TRBV21-1, the J gene TRBJ1-1; no DNA check was done on the table's D call, TRBD1. TRBV21-1 is a documented pseudogene. This CDR3 is 16 amino acids long. CDR3 region: CASSKGGQGANTEAFF. CDR3 DNA sequence: TGTGCCAGCAGCAAAGGGGGCCAGGGGGCGAACACTGAAGCTTTCTTT.

The chain employs TRBV5-1 and TRBJ2-1, with 7 bases aligning to TRBD2. V shed 7 bases and J 6 bases; nucleotides not matched to a gene: 7. The CDR3 contains 13 residues. The germline CDR1 and CDR2 sequences are SGHRS and YFSETQ. The CDR3 sequence: CASGDWGGNEQFF. The CDR3, as DNA: TGCGCCAGCGGGGACTGGGGGGGCAATGAGCAGTTCTTC. The entire variable domain, with the rest obtained from reference TRBV5-1 and TRBJ2-1, is as follows: KAGVTQTPRYLIKTRGQQVTLSCSPISGHRSVSWYQQTPGQGLQFLFEYFSETQRNKGNFPGRFSGRQFSNSRSEMNVSTLELGDSALYLCASGDWGGNEQFFGPGTRLTVL.

The rearrangement uses TRBV30 and TRBJ1-2; D not resolved. In germline, CDR1 is GTSNPN, CDR2 SVGIG (reference sequence). V lost 2 bases and J 0 bases, leaving 7 bases between the germline ends. This CDR3 has 13 residues. The CDR3 loop reads CAWSPGANYGYTF. Written as DNA, the CDR3 is TGTGCCTGGAGTCCAGGTGCTAACTATGGCTACACCTTC.

The CDR3 protein is CAWSVPPGGYTF. CDR3 DNA sequence: TGTGCCTGGAGTGTTCCCCCGGGGGGCTACACCTTC. The chain couples TRBV30 to TRBJ1-2; D unclear. This CDR3 contains 12 residues. V was trimmed by 0 bases and J by 8 bases, leaving 10 bases between them. Looked up from germline, CDR1 is GTSNPN and CDR2 is SVGIG (reference sequence).

This clone occurred a few times. This chain joins TRBV29-1 and TRBJ1-2; D gene unclear. Per germline, CDR1 SQVTM and CDR2 ANQGSEA. The CDR3 sequence is 13 residues long. The germline V and J ends were trimmed by 6 bases and 2 bases, with 13 bases remaining between them. CDR3 nucleotide sequence: TGCAGCGTCATCGGGTTTGGGAACTATGGCTACACCTTC. It yields the protein CSVIGFGNYGYTF.

The V gene is TRBV5-1, the J gene TRBJ1-6; D call uncertain. Germline assignment: CDR1 SGHRS and CDR2 YFSETQ. The CDR3 spans 16 residues. The V end lost 0 bases, the J end lost 8 bases, and 15 bases lay between the germline ends. CDR3 DNA: TGCGCCAGCAGCTTGGCCTCGGAGCCCAAGGATTCACCCCTCCACTTT. It yields the protein CASSLASEPKDSPLHF.

V usage is TRBV7-7 and J usage is TRBJ2-5, with a weak D call TRBD2 (5 bases). Trimming left V 10 bases short and J 5 bases short, with 11 bases between. This CDR3 is built from 11 residues. Germline V gene data show CDR1 as SSHAT and CDR2 as FNYEAQ (reference sequence). The CDR3 DNA reads TGTGCCATTCGGACGGGGGAGACCCAGTACTTC. This gives the protein CAIRTGETQYF.